The 25 T cell receptor beta chains below were found in one sample sequenced in a study of blood T cell repertoires in COVID-19. The data were produced by immunoSEQ multiplex PCR, yet TCRdb's version contains in-frame clones alone and is incomplete. The sample has 80,000 to 95,000 clones, over 75% seen once; the top ten hold 25%. Input material: peripheral blood. These receptors all stem from a man older than 75 with active or convalescent COVID-19.

This chain connects TRBV28 to TRBJ2-1, with a tentative D call TRBD2 (6 bases). V shed 6 bases and J shed 8 bases, with 11 bases lying between them. The CDR3 totals 12 residues. From germline, CDR1 is MDHEN and CDR2 SYDVKM. The CDR3 is CASRGLPDEQFF. In DNA, the CDR3 is TGTGCCAGCAGGGGACTGCCTGATGAGCAGTTCTTC.

This CDR3 reads CASSARQGDDQPQHF. In nucleotides, the CDR3 is TGTGCCAGCAGTGCACGACAGGGGGATGATCAGCCCCAGCATTTT. V gene TRBV6-6 combines with J gene TRBJ1-5; 9 bases are shared with TRBD1. The germline CDR1 and CDR2 sequences are MNHNY and SVGAGI (reference sequence). V lost 5 bases to trimming and J lost 5 bases; unmatched junction nucleotides: 7. The CDR3 spans 15 residues.

V is TRBV29-1 and J is TRBJ1-5, with no clear D. Germline CDR1 SQVTM, CDR2 ANQGSEA. Trimming shortened V by 3 bases and J by 9 bases, and 18 bases separated the two germline ends. This CDR3 has 14 amino acids. As DNA, the CDR3 is TGCAGCGTTGATGGCGGGTCCCCCGACGGGCCCCAGCATTTT. Protein: CSVDGGSPDGPQHF.

The chain recombines TRBV2 with TRBJ2-1; a possible D gene is TRBD2 (5 bases). Per the germline V gene, CDR1 is SNHLY and CDR2 is FYNNEI. V was trimmed by 5 bases and J by 8 bases, leaving 16 bases between them. There are 14 residues in the CDR3. The CDR3 protein is CASSIQMRVDEQFF. The CDR3 nucleotides are TGTGCCAGCAGTATTCAGATGAGGGTCGATGAGCAGTTCTTC. The full variable domain, with the rest looked up from reference TRBV2 and TRBJ2-1, is EPEVTQTPSHQVTQMGQEVILRCVPISNHLYFYWYRQILGQKVEFLVSFYNNEISEKSEIFDDQFSVERPDGSNFTLKIRSTKLEDSAMYFCASSIQMRVDEQFFGPGTRLTVL.

V is TRBV2 and J is TRBJ2-7, with D perhaps matching TRBD1 (6 bases). The CDR3 totals 21 residues. Germline-derived CDR1 and CDR2 are SNHLY and FYNNEI. The germline V and J ends were trimmed by 2 bases and 1 base, with 30 bases remaining between them. The CDR3 bases are TGTGCCAGCAGTGAACCTAGGTTTGAGGGCAGGGGTAAGATAAGATCCTACGAGCAGTACTTC. It codes for CASSEPRFEGRGKIRSYEQYF.

The chain combines TRBV5-6 with TRBJ2-5; 11 bases map to TRBD2. Trimming cost V 3 bases and J 1 base; bases outside gene matches: 11. CDR3 length: 18 amino acids. Germline values: CDR1 SGHDT, CDR2 YYEEEE. CDR3 in amino acids: CASSSTVGLAGGQETQYF. The CDR3 nucleotides read TGTGCCAGCAGCTCCACGGTAGGGCTAGCGGGGGGCCAAGAGACCCAGTACTTC. Full variable domain (outside the CDR3, taken from reference TRBV5-6 and TRBJ2-5): DAGVTQSPTHLIKTRGQQVTLRCSPKSGHDTVSWYQQALGQGPQFIFQYYEEEERQRGNFPDRFSGHQFPNYSSELNVNALLLGDSALYLCASSSTVGLAGGQETQYFGPGTRLLVL.

V usage is TRBV19 and J usage is TRBJ2-7; tentative D call: TRBD1 (6 bases). Germline V gene sequence: CDR1 LNHDA, CDR2 SQIVND (reference sequence). The germline V and J ends were trimmed by 8 bases and 6 bases, with 17 bases remaining between them. The CDR3 contains 13 residues. The CDR3 protein is CASAGTRWTEQYF. In DNA, the CDR3 is TGTGCCAGTGCCGGGACACGGTGGACCGAGCAGTACTTC. Based on the CDR3 plus reference TRBV19 and TRBJ2-7, the full variable domain is DGGITQSPKYLFRKEGQNVTLSCEQNLNHDAMYWYRQDPGQGLRLIYYSQIVNDFQKGDIAEGYSVSREKKESFPLTVTSAQKNPTAFYLCASAGTRWTEQYFGPGTRLTVT.

The gene calls are TRBV28 and TRBJ1-6, with D tentatively TRBD1 (5 bases). Looked up from germline, CDR1 is MDHEN and CDR2 is SYDVKM. The ends were cut back, 3 bases at V and 7 bases at J, with 10 bases in the middle. The CDR3 extends over 14 amino acids. CDR3 sequence reads: CASSLGQANSPLHF. DNA for the CDR3: TGTGCCAGCAGTTTGGGGCAGGCCAATTCACCCCTCCACTTT.

This chain connects TRBV9 to TRBJ1-1, with 9 positions matching TRBD1. V lost 4 bases, J lost 1 base, and 8 bases stayed unmatched. This CDR3 has 16 amino acids. Germline CDR1 reads SGDLS; CDR2 reads YYNGEE. CDR3: CASSTPGQGQNTEAFF. CDR3 nucleotides: TGTGCCAGCAGCACTCCGGGACAGGGCCAGAACACTGAAGCTTTCTTT. Filled out from reference TRBV9 and TRBJ1-1, the complete variable domain reads DSGVTQTPKHLITATGQRVTLRCSPRSGDLSVYWYQQSLDQGLQFLIQYYNGEERAKGNILERFSAQQFPDLHSELNLSSLELGDSALYFCASSTPGQGQNTEAFFGQGTRLTVV.

This chain uses TRBV9 with TRBJ2-7; TRBD2 aligns across 12 bases. V gave up 3 bases and J gave up 2 bases; unmatched junction bases: 3. CDR3 length equals 15 residues. Looked up from germline, CDR1 is SGDLS and CDR2 is YYNGEE. CDR3 sequence: CASSAGLAGPYEQYF. In DNA, the CDR3 is TGTGCCAGCAGCGCAGGACTAGCGGGGCCCTACGAGCAGTACTTC.

The rearrangement links TRBV6-2 or TRBV6-3 to TRBJ2-1; D is perhaps TRBD1 (6 bases). V was trimmed by 6 bases and J by 3 bases, leaving 21 bases between them. Germline V gene lookup returns CDR1 MNHEY and CDR2 SVGEGT. This CDR3 has 17 amino acids. CDR3 residues: CASSPFVAGAVYNEQFF. The CDR3 nucleotides are TGTGCCAGCAGCCCGTTCGTGGCAGGGGCGGTCTACAATGAGCAGTTCTTC.

The gene calls are TRBV27 and TRBJ1-5, with 7 bases lining up with TRBD1. Germline V gene sequence: CDR1 MNHEY, CDR2 SMNVEV (reference sequence). V shed 2 bases and J 0 bases; nucleotides not matched to a gene: 4. This CDR3 region has 16 residues. The CDR3 DNA reads as TGTGCCAGCAGTTTAGAGGGACAGTATAGCAATCAGCCCCAGCATTTT. Protein sequence: CASSLEGQYSNQPQHF.

The chain combines TRBV6-5 with TRBJ2-2, with D unclear. The germline CDR1 and CDR2 sequences are MNHEY and SVGAGI. Trimming stripped 6 bases from V and 4 bases from J, with 6 bases between. CDR3 length: 12 residues. The CDR3 bases are TGTGCCAGCAGCCGAGGCACCGGGGAGCTGTTTTTT. Its translation: CASSRGTGELFF.

V and J are TRBV5-1 and TRBJ1-4, with a tentative D call TRBD1 (6 bases). The CDR3 is 14 amino acids. V was trimmed by 3 bases and J by 8 bases, leaving 14 bases between them. Germline V gene sequence: CDR1 SGHRS, CDR2 YFSETQ. The CDR3 nucleotides read TGCGCCAGCAGCTCCCAAGGGGGGGACGAAAAACTGTTTTTT. It translates to CASSSQGGDEKLFF.

The chain recombines TRBV19 with TRBJ2-7; D uncertain. The CDR3 consists of 17 residues. With 0 bases removed from V and 4 bases from J, the gap between germline ends came to 19 bases. In germline, CDR1 is LNHDA, CDR2 SQIVND (reference sequence). CDR3 region: CASSIDPSPGPLYEQYF. CDR3 coding DNA: TGTGCCAGTAGTATAGATCCCTCCCCGGGTCCCCTTTACGAGCAGTACTTC.

The rearrangement uses TRBV11-3 and TRBJ2-2; maybe TRBD2 (5 bases). V lost 5 bases and J lost 7, with 14 bases in between. CDR3 size: 14 residues. CDR1 and CDR2 (germline): SGHNT, YENEEA. The CDR3, as DNA: TGTGCCAGCAGCCTCGGGGTCCCCGGCGGGGAGCTGTTTTTT. Translating gives CASSLGVPGGELFF. The variable domain in full, completed from reference TRBV11-3 and TRBJ2-2, reads EAGVVQSPRYKIIEKKQPVAFWCNPISGHNTLYWYLQNLGQGPELLIRYENEEAVDDSQLPKDRFSAERLKGVDSTLKIQPAELGDSAVYLCASSLGVPGGELFFGEGSRLTVL.

This sequence joins TRBV30 and TRBJ1-3, with D maybe TRBD1 (5 bases). Trimming stripped 3 bases from V and 0 bases from J, with 9 bases between. CDR3 size: 14 residues. Germline V gene lookup returns CDR1 GTSNPN and CDR2 SVGIG (reference sequence). CDR3 DNA sequence: TGTGCCTGGAGAACGGGGGTCTCTGGAAACACCATATATTTT. Protein product: CAWRTGVSGNTIYF.

The CDR3 nucleotides are TGTGCCAGCACCTCGACAGGAACGTATCAGCCCCAGCATTTT. This translates into CASTSTGTYQPQHF. This chain connects TRBV6-5 to TRBJ1-5, with D possibly being TRBD1 (6 bases). Looked up from germline, CDR1 is MNHEY and CDR2 is SVGAGI. V was trimmed by 7 bases and J by 5 bases, leaving 15 bases between them. This CDR3 is 14 amino acids long.

The V and J genes are TRBV27 and TRBJ1-2, with 7 bases aligning to TRBD1. The CDR3 runs to 17 residues. From germline, CDR1 is MNHEY and CDR2 SMNVEV (reference sequence). The trim removed 3 bases at V and 2 bases at J, leaving 12 bases unmatched. In nucleotides, the CDR3 is TGTGCCAGCAGTTTTAGGACAGGCGTGGGGTTAAACTATGGCTACACCTTC. Translated: CASSFRTGVGLNYGYTF.

This chain joins TRBV9 and TRBJ1-1, with D hard to call. Trimming cost V 4 bases and J 4 bases, with 17 bases left between them. Germline CDR1 reads SGDLS; CDR2 reads YYNGEE. The CDR3 has 15 residues. CDR3 region: CASSSTTQLATEAFF. CDR3 coding DNA: TGTGCCAGCAGCTCCACGACTCAACTTGCCACTGAAGCTTTCTTT.

The chain employs TRBV13 and TRBJ2-7; 8 bases align to TRBD1. The CDR3 is made up of 14 amino acids. The J segment lost 2 bases and the V segment lost 5 bases, leaving 5 bases of the junction unmatched. CDR1 is PRHDT and CDR2 is FYEKMQ in the germline V gene (reference sequence). The CDR3 DNA sequence: TGTGCCAGCAGCCCCGGGACAGGAGCCTACGAGCAGTACTTC. Its translation: CASSPGTGAYEQYF.

The chain joins TRBV6-5 to TRBJ1-5; D unclear. The V and J ends lost 7 bases and 4 bases respectively, with 14 bases between them. Germline V gives CDR1 MNHEY, CDR2 SVGAGI. The CDR3 consists of 14 residues. As DNA, the CDR3 is TGTGCCAGCATTGCGATCCTAGCGAATCAGCCCCAGCATTTT. Amino acid sequence: CASIAILANQPQHF.

The chain couples TRBV19 to TRBJ1-2; weak D call: TRBD1 (6 bases). The CDR3 covers 12 residues. V was clipped by 6 bases and J by 4 bases, with 9 bases between them. Looked up from germline, CDR1 is LNHDA and CDR2 is SQIVND (reference sequence). CDR3 in DNA: TGTGCCAGTAGGACAGGACTCTATGGCTACACCTTC. This sequence encodes CASRTGLYGYTF.

The gene calls are TRBV7-2 and TRBJ2-5; TRBD1 is a possible D gene (5 bases). This CDR3 has 14 residues. V was shortened by 0 bases and J by 2 bases, with 7 bases between the two germline ends. Per the germline V gene, CDR1 is SGHTA and CDR2 is FQGNSA. The CDR3 DNA follows: TGTGCCAGCAGCTTAGCGGGGCGGCAAGAGACCCAGTACTTC. It yields the protein CASSLAGRQETQYF. Full variable domain (rest looked up from reference TRBV7-2 and TRBJ2-5): GAGVSQSPSNKVTEKGKDVELRCDPISGHTALYWYRQSLGQGLEFLIYFQGNSAPDKSGLPSDRFSAERTGGSVSTLTIQRTQQEDSAVYLCASSLAGRQETQYFGPGTRLLVL.

This clone has only one observation. The V call is TRBV6-5, the J call TRBJ1-1; no reliable D call. Between the trimmed V and J ends, which lost 7 bases and 0 bases, there was a span of 9 bases. The germline CDR1 and CDR2 sequences are MNHEY and SVGAGI. The CDR3 has 13 residues. This CDR3 is CASNHRVNTEAFF. CDR3 nucleotides: TGTGCCAGCAATCATCGGGTGAACACTGAAGCTTTCTTT.